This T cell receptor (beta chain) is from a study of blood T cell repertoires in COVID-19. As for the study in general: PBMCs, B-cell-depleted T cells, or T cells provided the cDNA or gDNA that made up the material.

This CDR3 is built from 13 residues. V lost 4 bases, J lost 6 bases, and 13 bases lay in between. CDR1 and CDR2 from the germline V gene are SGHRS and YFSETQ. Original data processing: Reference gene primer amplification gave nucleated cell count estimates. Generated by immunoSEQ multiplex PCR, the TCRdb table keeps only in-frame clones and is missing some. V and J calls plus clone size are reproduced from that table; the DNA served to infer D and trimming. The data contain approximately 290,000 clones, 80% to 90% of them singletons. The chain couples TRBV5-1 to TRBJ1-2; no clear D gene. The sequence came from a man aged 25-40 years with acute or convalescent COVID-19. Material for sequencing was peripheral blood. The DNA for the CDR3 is TGCGCCAGCAGCGCAACCGGGTCGGATGGCTACACCTTC. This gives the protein CASSATGSDGYTF.